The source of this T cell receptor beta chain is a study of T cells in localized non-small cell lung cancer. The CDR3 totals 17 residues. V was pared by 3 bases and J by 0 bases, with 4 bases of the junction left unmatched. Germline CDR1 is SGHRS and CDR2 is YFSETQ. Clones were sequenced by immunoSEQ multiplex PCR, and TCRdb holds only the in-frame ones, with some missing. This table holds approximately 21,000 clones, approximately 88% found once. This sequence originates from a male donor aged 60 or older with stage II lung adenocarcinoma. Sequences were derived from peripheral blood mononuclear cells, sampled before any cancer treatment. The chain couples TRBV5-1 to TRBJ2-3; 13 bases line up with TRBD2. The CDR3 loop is CASSYGTSGTSTDTQYF. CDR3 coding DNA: TGCGCCAGCAGCTACGGGACTAGCGGGACTAGCACAGATACGCAGTATTTT.